This T cell receptor beta chain came from a study of cytomegalovirus exposure and HLA in healthy donors. PCR was performed using 60 Vbeta and 13 Jbeta primers. Assay: immunoSEQ multiplex PCR; the TCRdb copy retains only in-frame clones and omits some. The table records about 160,000 clones, roughly 66% of them present only once. The TCR originated in a woman aged 18-29 years in good health and CMV-seronegative. The sample consisted of PBMCs.

The CDR3 spells CASSRDRADQPQHF. The CDR3, as DNA: TGTGCCAGTAGTAGAGACAGGGCGGATCAGCCCCAGCATTTT. The chain recombines TRBV19 with TRBJ1-5; TRBD1 matches 7 bases. This CDR3 spans 14 amino acids. The J segment lost 5 bases and the V segment lost 4 bases, leaving 5 bases of the junction unmatched. Germline-derived CDR1 and CDR2 are LNHDA and SQIVND (reference sequence).